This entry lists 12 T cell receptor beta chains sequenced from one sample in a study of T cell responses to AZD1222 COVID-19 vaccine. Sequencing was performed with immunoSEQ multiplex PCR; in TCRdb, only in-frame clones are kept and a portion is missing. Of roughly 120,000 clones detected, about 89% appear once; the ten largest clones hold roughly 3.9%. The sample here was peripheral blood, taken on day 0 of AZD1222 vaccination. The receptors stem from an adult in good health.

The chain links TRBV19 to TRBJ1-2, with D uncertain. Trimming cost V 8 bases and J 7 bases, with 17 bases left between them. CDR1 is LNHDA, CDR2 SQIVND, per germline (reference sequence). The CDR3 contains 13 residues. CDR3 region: CASQPQTHLGYTF. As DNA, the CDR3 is TGTGCCAGTCAGCCCCAAACGCACCTTGGCTACACCTTC.

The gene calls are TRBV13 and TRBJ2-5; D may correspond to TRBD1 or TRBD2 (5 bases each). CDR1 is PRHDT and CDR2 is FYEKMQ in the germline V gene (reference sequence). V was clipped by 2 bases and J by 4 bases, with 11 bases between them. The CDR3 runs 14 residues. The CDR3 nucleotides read TGTGCCAGCAGCTTAACGGGGCTAGCAGAGACCCAGTACTTC. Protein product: CASSLTGLAETQYF.

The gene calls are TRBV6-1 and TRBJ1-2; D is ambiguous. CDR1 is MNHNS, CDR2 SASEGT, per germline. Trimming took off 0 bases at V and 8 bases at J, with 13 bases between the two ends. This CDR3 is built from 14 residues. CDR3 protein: CASSEALGKRGYTF. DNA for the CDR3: TGTGCCAGCAGTGAAGCGCTTGGGAAACGCGGCTACACCTTC.

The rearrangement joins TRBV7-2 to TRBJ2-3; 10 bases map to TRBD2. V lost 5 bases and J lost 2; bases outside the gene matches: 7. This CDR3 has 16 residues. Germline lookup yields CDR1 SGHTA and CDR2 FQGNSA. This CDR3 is CASSRAAGGITDTQYF. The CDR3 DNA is TGTGCCAGCAGCCGTGCAGCGGGGGGGATCACAGATACGCAGTATTTT. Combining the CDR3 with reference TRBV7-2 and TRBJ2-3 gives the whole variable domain GAGVSQSPSNKVTEKGKDVELRCDPISGHTALYWYRQSLGQGLEFLIYFQGNSAPDKSGLPSDRFSAERTGGSVSTLTIQRTQQEDSAVYLCASSRAAGGITDTQYFGPGTRLTVL.

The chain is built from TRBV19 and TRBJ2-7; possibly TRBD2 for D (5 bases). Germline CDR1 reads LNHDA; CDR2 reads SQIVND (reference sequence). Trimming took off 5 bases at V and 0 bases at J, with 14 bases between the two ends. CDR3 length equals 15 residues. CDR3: CASSVTRDYSYEQYF. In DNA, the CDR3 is TGTGCCAGTAGTGTAACCCGCGACTACTCCTACGAGCAGTACTTC.

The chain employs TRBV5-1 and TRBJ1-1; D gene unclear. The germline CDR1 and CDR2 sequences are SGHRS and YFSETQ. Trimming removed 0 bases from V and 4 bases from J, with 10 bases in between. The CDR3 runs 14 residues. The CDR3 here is CASSLVGWGTEAFF. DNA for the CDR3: TGCGCCAGCAGCTTGGTGGGTTGGGGCACTGAAGCTTTCTTT.

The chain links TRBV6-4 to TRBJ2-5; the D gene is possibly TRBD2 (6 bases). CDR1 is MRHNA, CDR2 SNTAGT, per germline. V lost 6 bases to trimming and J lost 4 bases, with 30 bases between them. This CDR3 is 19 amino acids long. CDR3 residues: CASRPGAEGRPGRRETQYF. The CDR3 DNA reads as TGTGCCAGCAGACCGGGAGCGGAAGGCCGACCTGGTAGGAGAGAGACCCAGTACTTC.

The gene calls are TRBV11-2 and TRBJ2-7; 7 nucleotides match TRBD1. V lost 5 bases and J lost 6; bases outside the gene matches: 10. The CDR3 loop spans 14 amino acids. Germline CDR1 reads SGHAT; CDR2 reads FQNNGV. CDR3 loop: CASSPDRVTGEQYF. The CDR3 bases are TGTGCCAGCAGCCCAGACAGGGTCACGGGCGAGCAGTACTTC. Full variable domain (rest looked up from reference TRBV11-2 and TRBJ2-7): EAGVAQSPRYKIIEKRQSVAFWCNPISGHATLYWYQQILGQGPKLLIQFQNNGVVDDSQLPKDRFSAERLKGVDSTLKIQPAKLEDSAVYLCASSPDRVTGEQYFGPGTRLTVT.

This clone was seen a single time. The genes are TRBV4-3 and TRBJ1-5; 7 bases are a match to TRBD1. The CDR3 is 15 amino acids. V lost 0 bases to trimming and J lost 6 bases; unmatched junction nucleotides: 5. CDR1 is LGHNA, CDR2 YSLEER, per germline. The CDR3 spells CASSQDWQGGQPQHF. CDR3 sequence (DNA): TGCGCCAGCAGCCAAGATTGGCAGGGGGGTCAGCCCCAGCATTTT.

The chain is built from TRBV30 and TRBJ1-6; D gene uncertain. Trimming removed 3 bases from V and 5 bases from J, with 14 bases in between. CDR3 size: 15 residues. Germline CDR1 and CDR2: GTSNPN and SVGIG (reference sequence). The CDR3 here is CAWSLGRTNNSPLHF. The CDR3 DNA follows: TGTGCCTGGAGCCTCGGACGGACGAATAATTCACCCCTCCACTTT.

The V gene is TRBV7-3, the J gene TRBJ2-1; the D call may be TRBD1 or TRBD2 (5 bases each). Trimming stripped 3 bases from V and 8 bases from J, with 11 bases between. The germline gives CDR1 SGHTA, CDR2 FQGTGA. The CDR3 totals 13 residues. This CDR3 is CASSLGEGYEQFF. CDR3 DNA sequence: TGTGCCAGCAGCTTGGGTGAGGGGTATGAGCAGTTCTTC.

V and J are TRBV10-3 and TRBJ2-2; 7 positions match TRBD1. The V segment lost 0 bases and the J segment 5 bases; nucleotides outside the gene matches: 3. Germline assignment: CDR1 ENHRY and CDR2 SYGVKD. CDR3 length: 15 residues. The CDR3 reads CAISESGQPTGELFF. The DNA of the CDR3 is TGTGCCATCAGTGAGTCGGGACAGCCAACCGGGGAGCTGTTTTTT.